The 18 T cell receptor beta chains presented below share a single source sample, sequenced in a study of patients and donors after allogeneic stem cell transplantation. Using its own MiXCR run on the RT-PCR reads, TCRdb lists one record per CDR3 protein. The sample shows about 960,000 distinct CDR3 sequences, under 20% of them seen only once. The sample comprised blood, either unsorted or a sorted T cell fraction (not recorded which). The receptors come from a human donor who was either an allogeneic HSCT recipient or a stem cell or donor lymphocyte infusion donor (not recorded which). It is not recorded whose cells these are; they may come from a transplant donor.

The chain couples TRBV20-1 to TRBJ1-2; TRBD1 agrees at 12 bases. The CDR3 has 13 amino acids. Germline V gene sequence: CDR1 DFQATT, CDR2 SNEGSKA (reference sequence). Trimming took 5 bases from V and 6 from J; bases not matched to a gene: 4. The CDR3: CSAPGQGADGYTF. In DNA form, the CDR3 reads TGCAGTGCTCCGGGACAGGGGGCTGATGGCTACACCTTC.

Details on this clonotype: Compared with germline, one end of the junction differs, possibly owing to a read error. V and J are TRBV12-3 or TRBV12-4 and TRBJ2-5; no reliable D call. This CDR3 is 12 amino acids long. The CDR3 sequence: CACSLIGETQYF. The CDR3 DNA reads TGTGCCTGCAGTTTAATTGGCGAGACCCAGTACTTC.

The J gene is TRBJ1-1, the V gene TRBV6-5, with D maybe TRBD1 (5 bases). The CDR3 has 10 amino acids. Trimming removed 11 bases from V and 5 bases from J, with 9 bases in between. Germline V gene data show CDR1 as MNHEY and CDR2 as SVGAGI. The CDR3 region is CAAGRTEAFF. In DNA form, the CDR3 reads TGTGCCGCAGGGAGGACTGAAGCTTTCTTT.

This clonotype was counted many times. CDR3 sequence: CSVKDREGTGELFF. In nucleotides, the CDR3 is TGCAGCGTCAAGGACAGGGAGGGGACCGGGGAGCTGTTTTTT. The chain links TRBV29-1 to TRBJ2-2; D perhaps matches TRBD1 (8 bases). In germline, CDR1 is SQVTM, CDR2 ANQGSEA. With 6 bases removed from V and 5 bases from J, the gap between germline ends came to 16 bases. CDR3 length equals 14 residues.

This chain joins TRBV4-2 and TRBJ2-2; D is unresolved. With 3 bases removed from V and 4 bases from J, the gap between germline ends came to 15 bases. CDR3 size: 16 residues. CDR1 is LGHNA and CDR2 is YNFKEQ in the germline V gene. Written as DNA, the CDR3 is TGTGCCAGCAGCCACCCCCGGACCCTCGGCACCGGGGAGCTGTTTTTT. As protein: CASSHPRTLGTGELFF.

The chain's CDR3 is CSARVPGPGEQYF. The CDR3 nucleotides are TGCAGTGCTAGAGTGCCGGGACCGGGTGAGCAGTACTTC. The chain couples TRBV20-1 to TRBJ2-7, with D perhaps TRBD1 or TRBD2 (5 bases each). Trimming cost V 1 base and J 7 bases, with 14 bases left between them. Germline V CDR1 and CDR2: DFQATT, SNEGSKA (reference sequence). CDR3 size: 13 residues.

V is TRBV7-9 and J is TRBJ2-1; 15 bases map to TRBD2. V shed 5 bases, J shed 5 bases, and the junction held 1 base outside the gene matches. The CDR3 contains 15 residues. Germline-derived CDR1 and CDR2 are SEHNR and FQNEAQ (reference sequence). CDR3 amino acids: CASSRTSGRDNEQFF. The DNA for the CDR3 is TGTGCCAGCAGCAGGACTAGCGGGAGGGACAATGAGCAGTTCTTC.

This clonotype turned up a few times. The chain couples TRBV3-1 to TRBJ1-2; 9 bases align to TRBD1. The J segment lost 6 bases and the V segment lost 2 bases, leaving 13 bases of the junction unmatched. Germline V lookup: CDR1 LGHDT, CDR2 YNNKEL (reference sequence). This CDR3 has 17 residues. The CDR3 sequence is CASSQTLRTGEEDGYTF. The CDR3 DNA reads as TGTGCCAGCAGCCAAACCCTCCGGACAGGGGAGGAGGATGGCTACACCTTC.

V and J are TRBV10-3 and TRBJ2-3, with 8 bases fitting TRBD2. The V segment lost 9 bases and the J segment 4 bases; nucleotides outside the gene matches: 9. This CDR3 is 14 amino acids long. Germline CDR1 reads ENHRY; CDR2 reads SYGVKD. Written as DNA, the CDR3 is TGTGCCATATCCGCGGGGGGTGACGCAGATACGCAGTATTTT. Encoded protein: CAISAGGDADTQYF.

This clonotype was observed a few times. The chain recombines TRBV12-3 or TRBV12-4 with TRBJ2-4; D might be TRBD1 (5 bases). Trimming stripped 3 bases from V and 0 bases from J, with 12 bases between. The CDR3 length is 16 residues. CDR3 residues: CASSFGQTVAKNIQYF. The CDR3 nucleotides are TGTGCCAGCAGTTTCGGACAAACTGTAGCCAAAAACATTCAGTACTTC.

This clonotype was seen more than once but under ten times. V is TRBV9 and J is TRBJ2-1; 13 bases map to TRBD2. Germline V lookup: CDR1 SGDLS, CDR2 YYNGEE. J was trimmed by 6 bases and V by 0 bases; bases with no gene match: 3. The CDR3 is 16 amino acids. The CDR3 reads CASSVGTSGGTNEQFF. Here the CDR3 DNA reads TGTGCCAGCAGCGTAGGGACTAGCGGGGGCACCAATGAGCAGTTCTTC.

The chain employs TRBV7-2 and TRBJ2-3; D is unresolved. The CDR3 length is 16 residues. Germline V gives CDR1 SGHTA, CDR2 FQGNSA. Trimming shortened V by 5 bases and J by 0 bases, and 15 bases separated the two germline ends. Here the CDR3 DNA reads TGTGCCAGCAGCCTCCGTCCCCCAATAAGCACAGATACGCAGTATTTT. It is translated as CASSLRPPISTDTQYF.

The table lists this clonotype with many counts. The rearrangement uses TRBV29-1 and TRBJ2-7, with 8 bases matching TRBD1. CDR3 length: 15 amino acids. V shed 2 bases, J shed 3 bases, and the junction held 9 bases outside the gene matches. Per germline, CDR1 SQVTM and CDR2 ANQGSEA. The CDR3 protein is CSVEYPGQGNYEQYF. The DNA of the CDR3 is TGCAGCGTTGAATACCCCGGACAGGGTAACTACGAGCAGTACTTC.

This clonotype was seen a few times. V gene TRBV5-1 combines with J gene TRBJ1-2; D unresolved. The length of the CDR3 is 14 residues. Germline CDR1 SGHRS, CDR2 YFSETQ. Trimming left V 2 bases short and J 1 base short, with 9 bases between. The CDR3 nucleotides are TGCGCCAGCAGCTTCGACGGCCTTAACTATGGCTACACCTTC. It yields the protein CASSFDGLNYGYTF. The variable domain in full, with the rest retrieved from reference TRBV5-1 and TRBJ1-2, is KAGVTQTPRYLIKTRGQQVTLSCSPISGHRSVSWYQQTPGQGLQFLFEYFSETQRNKGNFPGRFSGRQFSNSRSEMNVSTLELGDSALYLCASSFDGLNYGYTFGSGTRLTVV.

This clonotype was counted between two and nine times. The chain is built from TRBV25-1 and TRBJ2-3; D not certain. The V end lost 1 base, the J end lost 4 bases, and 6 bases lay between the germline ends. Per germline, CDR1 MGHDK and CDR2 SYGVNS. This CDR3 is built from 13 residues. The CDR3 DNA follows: TGTGCCAGCAGTGAATGGGCCCCAGATACGCAGTATTTT. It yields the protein CASSEWAPDTQYF.

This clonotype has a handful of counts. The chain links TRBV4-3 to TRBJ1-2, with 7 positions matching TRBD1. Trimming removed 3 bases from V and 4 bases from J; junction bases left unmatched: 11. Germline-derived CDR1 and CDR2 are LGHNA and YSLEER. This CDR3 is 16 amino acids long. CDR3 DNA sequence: TGCGCCAGCAGCCAGGCCGGGACAGACGTAGCCTATGGCTACACCTTC. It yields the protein CASSQAGTDVAYGYTF.

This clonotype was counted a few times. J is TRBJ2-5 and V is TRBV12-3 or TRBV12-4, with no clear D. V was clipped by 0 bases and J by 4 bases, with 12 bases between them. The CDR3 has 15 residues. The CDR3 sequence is CASSLALASVETQYF. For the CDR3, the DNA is TGTGCCAGCAGTTTAGCGTTGGCTTCGGTAGAGACCCAGTACTTC.

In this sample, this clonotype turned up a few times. Here the CDR3 reads CSARDRRQGSANTEAFF. The CDR3, as DNA: TGCAGTGCTAGAGATAGGAGACAGGGGTCGGCGAACACTGAAGCTTTCTTT. The chain couples TRBV20-1 to TRBJ1-1; the match to TRBD1 covers 8 bases. The CDR3 is made up of 17 amino acids. The germline V gene encodes CDR1 DFQATT and CDR2 SNEGSKA (reference sequence). Unmatched junction bases numbered 10, after V lost 0 bases and J lost 1 base.